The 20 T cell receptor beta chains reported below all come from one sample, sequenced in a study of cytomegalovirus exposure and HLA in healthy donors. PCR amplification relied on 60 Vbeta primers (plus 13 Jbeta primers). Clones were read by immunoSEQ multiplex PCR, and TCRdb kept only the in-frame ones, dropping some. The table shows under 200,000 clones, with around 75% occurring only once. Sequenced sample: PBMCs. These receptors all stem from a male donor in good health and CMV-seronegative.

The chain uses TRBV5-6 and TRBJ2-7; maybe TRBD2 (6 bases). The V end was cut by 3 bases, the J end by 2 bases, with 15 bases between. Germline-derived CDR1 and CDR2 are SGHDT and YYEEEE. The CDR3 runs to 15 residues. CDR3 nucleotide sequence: TGTGCCAGCAGCTCTACCGGGACTCCGGCCTACGAGCAGTACTTC. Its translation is CASSSTGTPAYEQYF.

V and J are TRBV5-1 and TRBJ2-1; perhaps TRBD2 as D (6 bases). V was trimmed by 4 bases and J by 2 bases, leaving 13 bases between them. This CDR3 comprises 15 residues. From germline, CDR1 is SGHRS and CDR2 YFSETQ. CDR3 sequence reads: CASSPGTLTYNEQFF. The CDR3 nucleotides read TGCGCCAGCAGCCCCGGGACTTTGACCTACAATGAGCAGTTCTTC.

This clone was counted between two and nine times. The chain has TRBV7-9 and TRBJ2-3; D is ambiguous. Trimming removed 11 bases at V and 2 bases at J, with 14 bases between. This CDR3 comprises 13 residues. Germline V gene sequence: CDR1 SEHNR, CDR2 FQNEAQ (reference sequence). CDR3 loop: CALPGRATDTQYF. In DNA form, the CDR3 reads TGTGCCCTCCCAGGCAGAGCCACAGATACGCAGTATTTT.

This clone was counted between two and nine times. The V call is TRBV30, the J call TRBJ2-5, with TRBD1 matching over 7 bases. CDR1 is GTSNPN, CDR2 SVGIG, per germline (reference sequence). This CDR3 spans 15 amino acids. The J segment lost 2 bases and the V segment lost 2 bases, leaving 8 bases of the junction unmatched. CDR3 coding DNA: TGTGCCTGGAGTCCTACAGGGGCCCTTCAAGAGACCCAGTACTTC. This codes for CAWSPTGALQETQYF.

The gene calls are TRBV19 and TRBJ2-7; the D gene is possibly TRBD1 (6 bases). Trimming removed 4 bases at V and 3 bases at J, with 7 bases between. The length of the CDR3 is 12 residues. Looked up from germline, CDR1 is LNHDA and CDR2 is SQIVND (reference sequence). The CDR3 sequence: CASSTGHYEQYF. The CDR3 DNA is TGTGCCAGTAGTACGGGACACTACGAGCAGTACTTC.

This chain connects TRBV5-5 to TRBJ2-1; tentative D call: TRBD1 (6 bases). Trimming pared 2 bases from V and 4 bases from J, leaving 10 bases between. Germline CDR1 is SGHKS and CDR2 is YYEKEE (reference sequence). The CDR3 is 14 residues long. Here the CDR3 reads CASSLVGGYNEQFF. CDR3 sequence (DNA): TGTGCCAGCAGCTTAGTAGGGGGATACAATGAGCAGTTCTTC.

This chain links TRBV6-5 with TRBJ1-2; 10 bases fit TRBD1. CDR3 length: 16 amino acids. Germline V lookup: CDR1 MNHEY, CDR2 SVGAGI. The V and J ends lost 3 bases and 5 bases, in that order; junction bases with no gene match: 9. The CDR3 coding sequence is TGTGCCAGCAGTTATGACAGGGGGCCGACTTCTTATGGCTACACCTTC. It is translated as CASSYDRGPTSYGYTF.

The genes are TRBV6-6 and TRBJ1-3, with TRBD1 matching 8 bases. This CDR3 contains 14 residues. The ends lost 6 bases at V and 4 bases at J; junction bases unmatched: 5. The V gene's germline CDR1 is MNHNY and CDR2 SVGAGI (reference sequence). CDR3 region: CASRDTGGGNTIYF. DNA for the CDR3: TGTGCCAGCAGGGATACAGGGGGGGGAAACACCATATATTTT.

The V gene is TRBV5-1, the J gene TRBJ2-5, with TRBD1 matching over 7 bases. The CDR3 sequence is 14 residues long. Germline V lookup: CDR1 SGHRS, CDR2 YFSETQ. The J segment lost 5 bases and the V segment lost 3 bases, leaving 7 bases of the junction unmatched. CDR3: CASSSGQLVETQYF. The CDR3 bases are TGCGCCAGCAGCTCGGGACAGCTCGTGGAGACCCAGTACTTC.

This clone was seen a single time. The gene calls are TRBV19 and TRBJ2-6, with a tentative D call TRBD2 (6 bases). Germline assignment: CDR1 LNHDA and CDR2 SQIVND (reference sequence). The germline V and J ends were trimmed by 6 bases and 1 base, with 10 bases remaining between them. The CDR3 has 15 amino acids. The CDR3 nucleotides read TGTGCCAGTAGCGGAGGGAGTTCTGGGGCCAACGTCCTGACTTTC. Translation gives CASSGGSSGANVLTF.

The CDR3 here is CASSPTGGNSGNTIYF. CDR3 coding DNA: TGTGCCAGCTCACCTACCGGGGGAAACTCTGGAAACACCATATATTTT. The chain links TRBV18 to TRBJ1-3, with D perhaps matching TRBD1 (5 bases). The CDR3 spans 16 residues. CDR1 and CDR2 from the germline V gene are KGHSH and LQKENI. V was cut by 3 bases and J by 0 bases, with 12 bases left in between.

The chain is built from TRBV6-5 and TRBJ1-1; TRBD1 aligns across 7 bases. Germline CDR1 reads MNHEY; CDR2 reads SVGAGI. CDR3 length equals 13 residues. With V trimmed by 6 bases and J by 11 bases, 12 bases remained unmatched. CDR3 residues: CASRGQSPGSAFF. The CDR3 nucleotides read TGTGCCAGCAGGGGACAGAGCCCAGGTAGCGCTTTCTTT.

The CDR3: CASSLGVSGSRGGQETQYF. As DNA, the CDR3 is TGCGCCAGCAGCTTGGGGGTTAGCGGGAGTCGGGGAGGCCAAGAGACCCAGTACTTC. The chain links TRBV5-1 to TRBJ2-5; TRBD2 matches 9 bases. The J segment lost 1 base and the V segment lost 0 bases, leaving 13 bases of the junction unmatched. The CDR3 has 19 residues. Germline V lookup: CDR1 SGHRS, CDR2 YFSETQ.

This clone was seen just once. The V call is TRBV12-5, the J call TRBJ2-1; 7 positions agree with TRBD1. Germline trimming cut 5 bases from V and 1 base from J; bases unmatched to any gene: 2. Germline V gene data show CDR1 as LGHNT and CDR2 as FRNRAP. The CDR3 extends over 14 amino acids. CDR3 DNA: TGTGCTAGTGGTACAGGGGTTTCCTACAATGAGCAGTTCTTC. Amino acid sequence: CASGTGVSYNEQFF.

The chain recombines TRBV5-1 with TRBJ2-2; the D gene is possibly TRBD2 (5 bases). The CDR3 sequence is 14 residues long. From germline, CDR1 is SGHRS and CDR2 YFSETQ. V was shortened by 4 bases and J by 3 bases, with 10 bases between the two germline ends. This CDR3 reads CASSGRLDTGELFF. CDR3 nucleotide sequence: TGCGCCAGCAGCGGGAGACTTGACACCGGGGAGCTGTTTTTT. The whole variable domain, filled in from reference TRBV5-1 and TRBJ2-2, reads KAGVTQTPRYLIKTRGQQVTLSCSPISGHRSVSWYQQTPGQGLQFLFEYFSETQRNKGNFPGRFSGRQFSNSRSEMNVSTLELGDSALYLCASSGRLDTGELFFGEGSRLTVL.

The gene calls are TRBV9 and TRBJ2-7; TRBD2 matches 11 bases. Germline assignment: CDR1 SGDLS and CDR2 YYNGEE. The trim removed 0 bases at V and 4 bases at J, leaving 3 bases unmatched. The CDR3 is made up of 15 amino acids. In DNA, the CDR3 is TGTGCCAGCAGCGTAGGGGGGACTAGCGGTTACGAGCAGTACTTC. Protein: CASSVGGTSGYEQYF.

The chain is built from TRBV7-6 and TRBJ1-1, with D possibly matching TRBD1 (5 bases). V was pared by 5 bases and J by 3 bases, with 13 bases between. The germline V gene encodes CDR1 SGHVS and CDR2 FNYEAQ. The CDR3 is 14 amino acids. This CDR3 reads CASSAQGGDTEAFF. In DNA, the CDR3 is TGTGCCAGCAGCGCCCAGGGTGGGGACACTGAAGCTTTCTTT.

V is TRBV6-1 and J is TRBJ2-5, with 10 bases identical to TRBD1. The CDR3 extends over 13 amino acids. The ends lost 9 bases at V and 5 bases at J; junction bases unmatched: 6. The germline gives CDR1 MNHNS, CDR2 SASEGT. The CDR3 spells CASWDRGGETQYF. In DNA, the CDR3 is TGTGCCAGTTGGGACAGGGGTGGGGAGACCCAGTACTTC.

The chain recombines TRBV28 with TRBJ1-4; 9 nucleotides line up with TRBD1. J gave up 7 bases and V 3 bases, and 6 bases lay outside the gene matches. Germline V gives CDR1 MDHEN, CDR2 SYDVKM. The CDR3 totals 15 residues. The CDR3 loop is CASSLAGTGSEKLFF. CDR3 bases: TGTGCCAGCAGTTTGGCCGGGACAGGGAGTGAAAAACTGTTTTTT.

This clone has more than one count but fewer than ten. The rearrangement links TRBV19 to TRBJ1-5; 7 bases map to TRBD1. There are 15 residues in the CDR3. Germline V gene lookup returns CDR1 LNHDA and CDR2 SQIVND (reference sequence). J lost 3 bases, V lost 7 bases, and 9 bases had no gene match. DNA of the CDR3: TGTGCCAGTACCCCGACAGGGTTTGACAATCAGCCCCAGCATTTT. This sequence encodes CASTPTGFDNQPQHF.